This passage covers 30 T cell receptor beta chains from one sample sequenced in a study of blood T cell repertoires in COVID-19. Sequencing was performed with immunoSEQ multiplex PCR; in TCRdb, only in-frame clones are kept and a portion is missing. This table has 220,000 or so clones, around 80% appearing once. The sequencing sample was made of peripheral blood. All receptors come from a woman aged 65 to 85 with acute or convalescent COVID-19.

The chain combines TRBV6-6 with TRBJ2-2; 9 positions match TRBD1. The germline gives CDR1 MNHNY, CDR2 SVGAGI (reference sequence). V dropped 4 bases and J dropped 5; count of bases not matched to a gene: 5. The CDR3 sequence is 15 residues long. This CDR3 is CASSLQGAETGELFF. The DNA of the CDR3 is TGTGCCAGCAGTTTACAGGGGGCGGAAACCGGGGAGCTGTTTTTT.

This chain's CDR3 is CASSLETSNTGELFF. CDR3 nucleotide sequence: TGCGCCAGCAGCTTGGAGACTTCTAACACCGGGGAGCTGTTTTTT. The V gene is TRBV5-1, the J gene TRBJ2-2; D not certain. In germline, CDR1 is SGHRS, CDR2 YFSETQ. The length of the CDR3 is 15 residues. V was trimmed by 0 bases and J by 2 bases, leaving 8 bases between them.

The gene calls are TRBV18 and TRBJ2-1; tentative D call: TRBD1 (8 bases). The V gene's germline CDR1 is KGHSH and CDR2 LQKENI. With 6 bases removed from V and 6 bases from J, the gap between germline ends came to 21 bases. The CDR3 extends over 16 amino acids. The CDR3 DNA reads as TGTGCCAGCTCGCTCTTCACAGGGGGGGCCTCCAATGAGCAGTTCTTC. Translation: CASSLFTGGASNEQFF.

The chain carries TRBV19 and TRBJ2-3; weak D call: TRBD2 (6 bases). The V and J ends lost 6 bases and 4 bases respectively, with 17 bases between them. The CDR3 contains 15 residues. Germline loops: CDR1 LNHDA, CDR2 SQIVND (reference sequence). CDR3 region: CASRTVLGGADTQYF. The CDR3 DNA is TGTGCCAGTAGGACGGTACTAGGAGGGGCAGATACGCAGTATTTT.

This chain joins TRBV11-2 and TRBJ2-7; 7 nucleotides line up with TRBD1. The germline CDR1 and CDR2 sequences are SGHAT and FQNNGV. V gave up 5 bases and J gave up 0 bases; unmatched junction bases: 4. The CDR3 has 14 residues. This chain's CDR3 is CASSQGQSSYEQYF. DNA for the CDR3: TGTGCCAGCAGCCAGGGACAGAGCTCCTACGAGCAGTACTTC.

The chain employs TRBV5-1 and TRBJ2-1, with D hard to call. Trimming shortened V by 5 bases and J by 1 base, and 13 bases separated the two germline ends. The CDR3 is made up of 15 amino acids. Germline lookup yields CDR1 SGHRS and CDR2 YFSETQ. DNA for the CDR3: TGCGCCAGCAGTCTGTATGCGGATTCCTACAATGAGCAGTTCTTC. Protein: CASSLYADSYNEQFF.

The chain's CDR3 is CATSEFSVPGELFF. For the CDR3, the DNA is TGTGCCACCAGTGAGTTTAGCGTGCCCGGGGAGCTGTTTTTT. The chain recombines TRBV24-1 with TRBJ2-2; possible D gene TRBD2, 5 bases. V lost 4 bases, J lost 6 bases, and 11 bases lay in between. The V gene's germline CDR1 is KGHDR and CDR2 SFDVKD. The CDR3 spans 14 residues.

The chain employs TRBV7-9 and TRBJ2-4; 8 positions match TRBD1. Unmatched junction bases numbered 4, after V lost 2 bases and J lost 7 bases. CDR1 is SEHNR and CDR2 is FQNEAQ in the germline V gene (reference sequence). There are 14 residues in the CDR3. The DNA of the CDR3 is TGTGCCAGCAGCTTACAGGGGGCGCGTAACATTCAGTACTTC. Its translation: CASSLQGARNIQYF.

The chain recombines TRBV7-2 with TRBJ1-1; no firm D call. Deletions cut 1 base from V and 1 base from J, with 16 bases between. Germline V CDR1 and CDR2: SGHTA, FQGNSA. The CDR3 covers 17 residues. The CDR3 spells CASSLDGGRARNTEAFF. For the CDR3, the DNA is TGTGCCAGCAGCTTAGACGGTGGGCGGGCCCGGAACACTGAAGCTTTCTTT.

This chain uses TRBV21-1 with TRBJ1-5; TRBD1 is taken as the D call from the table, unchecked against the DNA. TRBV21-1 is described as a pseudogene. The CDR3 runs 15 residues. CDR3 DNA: TGTGCCAGCACCCTAGCAGGGGGCGGGAATCAGCCCCAGCATTTT. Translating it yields CASTLAGGGNQPQHF.

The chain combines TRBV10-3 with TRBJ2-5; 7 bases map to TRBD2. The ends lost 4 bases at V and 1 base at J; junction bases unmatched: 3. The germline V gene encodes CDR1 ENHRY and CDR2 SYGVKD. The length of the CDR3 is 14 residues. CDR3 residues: CAISASGTQETQYF. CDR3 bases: TGTGCCATCAGTGCTAGCGGCACCCAAGAGACCCAGTACTTC.

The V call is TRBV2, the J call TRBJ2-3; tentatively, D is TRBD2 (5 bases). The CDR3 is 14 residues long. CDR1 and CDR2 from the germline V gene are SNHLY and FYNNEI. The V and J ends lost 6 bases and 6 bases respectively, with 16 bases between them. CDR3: CASRGNFERDTQYF. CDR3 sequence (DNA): TGTGCCAGCAGGGGGAATTTCGAGCGGGATACGCAGTATTTT.

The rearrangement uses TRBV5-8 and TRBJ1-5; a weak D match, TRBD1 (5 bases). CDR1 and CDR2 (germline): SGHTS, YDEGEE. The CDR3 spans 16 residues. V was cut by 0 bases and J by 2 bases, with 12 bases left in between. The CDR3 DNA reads TGTGCCAGCAGCTTGGCCAAGGGGTCTGGCAATCAGCCCCAGCATTTT. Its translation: CASSLAKGSGNQPQHF.

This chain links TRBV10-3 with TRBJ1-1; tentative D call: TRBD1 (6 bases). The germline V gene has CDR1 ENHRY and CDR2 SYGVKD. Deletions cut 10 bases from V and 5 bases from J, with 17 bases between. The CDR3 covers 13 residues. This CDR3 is CATLGGGRTEAFF. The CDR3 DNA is TGTGCCACCCTAGGGGGGGGGAGGACTGAAGCTTTCTTT.

The CDR3 reads CATSRGGQGVSGNTIYF. The CDR3 nucleotides read TGTGCCACCAGCAGGGGAGGACAGGGGGTCTCTGGAAACACCATATATTTT. This chain joins TRBV15 and TRBJ1-3; 10 bases are a match to TRBD1. V trimming: 3 bases; J trimming: 0 bases; junction bases outside the gene matches: 5. The CDR3 totals 17 residues. Germline V gives CDR1 LNHNV, CDR2 YYDKDF (reference sequence).

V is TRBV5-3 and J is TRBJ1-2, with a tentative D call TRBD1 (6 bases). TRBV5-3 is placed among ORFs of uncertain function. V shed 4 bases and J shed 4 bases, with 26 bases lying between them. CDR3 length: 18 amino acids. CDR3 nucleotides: TGTGCCAGAAGCGCGGGCATTAAATTAGGGGGTGATGGCTATGGCTACACCTTC. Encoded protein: CARSAGIKLGGDGYGYTF.

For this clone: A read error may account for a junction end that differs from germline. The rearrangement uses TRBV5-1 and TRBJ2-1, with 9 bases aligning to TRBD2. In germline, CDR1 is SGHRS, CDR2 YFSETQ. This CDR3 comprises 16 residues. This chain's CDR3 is CARSRGGGPTYNEQFF. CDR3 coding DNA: TGCGCCCGCAGCCGCGGGGGGGGGCCAACCTACAATGAGCAGTTCTTC.

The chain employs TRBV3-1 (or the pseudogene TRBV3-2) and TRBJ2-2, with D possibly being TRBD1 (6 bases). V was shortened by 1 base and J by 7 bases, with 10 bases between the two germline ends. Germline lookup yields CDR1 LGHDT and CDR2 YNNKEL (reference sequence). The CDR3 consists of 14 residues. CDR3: CASSQGQGGGELFF. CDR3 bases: TGTGCCAGCAGCCAAGGTCAAGGGGGCGGGGAGCTGTTTTTT.

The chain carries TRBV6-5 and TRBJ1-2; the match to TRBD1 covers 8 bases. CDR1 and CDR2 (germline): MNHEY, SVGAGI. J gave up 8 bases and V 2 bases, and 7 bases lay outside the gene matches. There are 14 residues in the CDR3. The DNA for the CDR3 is TGTGCCAGCAGTTACCTGCAGGGGGCGAGGGGCTACACCTTC. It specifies CASSYLQGARGYTF.

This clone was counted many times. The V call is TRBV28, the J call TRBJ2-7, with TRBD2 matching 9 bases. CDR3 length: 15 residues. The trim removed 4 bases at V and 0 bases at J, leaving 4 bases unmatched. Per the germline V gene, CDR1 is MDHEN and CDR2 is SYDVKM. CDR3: CASSWATSGSYEQYF. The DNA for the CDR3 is TGTGCCAGCAGTTGGGCGACTAGCGGCTCCTACGAGCAGTACTTC.

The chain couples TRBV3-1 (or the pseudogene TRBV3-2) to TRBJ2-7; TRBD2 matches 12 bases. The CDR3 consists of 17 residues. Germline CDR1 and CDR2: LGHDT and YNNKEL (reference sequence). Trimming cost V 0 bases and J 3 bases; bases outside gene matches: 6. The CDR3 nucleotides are TGTGCCAGCAGCCAAGATACCCTGGGACTAGCGGGCTACGAGCAGTACTTC. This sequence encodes CASSQDTLGLAGYEQYF.

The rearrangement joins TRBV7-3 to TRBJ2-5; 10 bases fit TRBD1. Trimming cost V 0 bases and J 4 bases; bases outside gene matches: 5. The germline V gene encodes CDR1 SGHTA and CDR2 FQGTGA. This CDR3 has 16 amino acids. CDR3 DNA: TGTGCCAGCAGCTTAACGGGACAGGGGTTAAGAGAGACCCAGTACTTC. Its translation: CASSLTGQGLRETQYF.

The CDR3 loop reads CASSLAGGNEQFF. CDR3 DNA sequence: TGTGCCAGCAGTCTAGCGGGAGGCAATGAGCAGTTCTTC. The chain links TRBV27 to TRBJ2-1; TRBD2 matches 11 bases. Germline CDR1 and CDR2: MNHEY and SMNVEV (reference sequence). This CDR3 region has 13 residues. J was trimmed by 6 bases and V by 5 bases; bases with no gene match: 0.

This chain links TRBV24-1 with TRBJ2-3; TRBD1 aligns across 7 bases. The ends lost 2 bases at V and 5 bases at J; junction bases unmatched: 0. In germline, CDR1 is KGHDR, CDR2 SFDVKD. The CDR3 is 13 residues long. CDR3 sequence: CATSDYRGDTQYF. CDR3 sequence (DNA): TGTGCCACCAGTGATTACAGGGGAGATACGCAGTATTTT.

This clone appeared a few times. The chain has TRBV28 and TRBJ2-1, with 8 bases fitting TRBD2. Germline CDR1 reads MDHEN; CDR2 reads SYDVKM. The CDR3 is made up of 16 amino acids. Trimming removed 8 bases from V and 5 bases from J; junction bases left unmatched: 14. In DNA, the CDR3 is TGTGCCAGCCGGGGTCCAGGAAGCGGGAGCGACAATGAGCAGTTCTTC. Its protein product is CASRGPGSGSDNEQFF.

The CDR3 nucleotides read TGTGCCGCCCAAGCAGGGGACGGAAGCTCCTACGAGCAGTACTTC. It encodes CAAQAGDGSSYEQYF. V and J are TRBV10-3 and TRBJ2-7, with D perhaps matching TRBD1 (6 bases). The CDR3 spans 15 residues. Germline CDR1 is ENHRY and CDR2 is SYGVKD. Trimming took 11 bases from V and 0 from J, leaving 20 bases between them.

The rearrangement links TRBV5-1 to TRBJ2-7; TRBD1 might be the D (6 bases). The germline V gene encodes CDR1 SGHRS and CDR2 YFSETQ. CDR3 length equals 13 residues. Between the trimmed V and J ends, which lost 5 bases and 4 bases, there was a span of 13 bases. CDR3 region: CASSAGQKYEQYF. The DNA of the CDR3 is TGCGCCAGCAGTGCCGGACAGAAATACGAGCAGTACTTC.

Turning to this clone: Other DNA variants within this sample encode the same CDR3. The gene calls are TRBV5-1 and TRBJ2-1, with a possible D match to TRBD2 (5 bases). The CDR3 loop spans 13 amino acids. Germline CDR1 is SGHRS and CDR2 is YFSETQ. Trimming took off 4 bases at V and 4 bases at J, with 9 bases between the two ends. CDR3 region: CASSAGGYNEQFF. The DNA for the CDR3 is TGCGCCAGCAGCGCCGGAGGTTACAATGAGCAGTTCTTC.

CDR3 region: CASSLAGGVVAEAFF. The DNA for the CDR3 is TGTGCCAGCAGCTTAGCGGGAGGGGTGGTGGCTGAAGCTTTCTTT. The V gene is TRBV7-9, the J gene TRBJ1-1; TRBD1 might be the D (5 bases). CDR3 size: 15 residues. Germline values: CDR1 SEHNR, CDR2 FQNEAQ (reference sequence). Trimming took 0 bases from V and 6 from J, leaving 14 bases between them.

The CDR3 coding sequence is TGTGCCAGTAGTATGGGGACAGGAACCTACGAGCAGTACTTC. Protein product: CASSMGTGTYEQYF. This chain connects TRBV19 to TRBJ2-7; 8 bases map to TRBD1. The CDR3 spans 14 residues. CDR1 LNHDA and CDR2 SQIVND come from the germline V gene (reference sequence). V lost 3 bases and J lost 2; bases outside the gene matches: 3.